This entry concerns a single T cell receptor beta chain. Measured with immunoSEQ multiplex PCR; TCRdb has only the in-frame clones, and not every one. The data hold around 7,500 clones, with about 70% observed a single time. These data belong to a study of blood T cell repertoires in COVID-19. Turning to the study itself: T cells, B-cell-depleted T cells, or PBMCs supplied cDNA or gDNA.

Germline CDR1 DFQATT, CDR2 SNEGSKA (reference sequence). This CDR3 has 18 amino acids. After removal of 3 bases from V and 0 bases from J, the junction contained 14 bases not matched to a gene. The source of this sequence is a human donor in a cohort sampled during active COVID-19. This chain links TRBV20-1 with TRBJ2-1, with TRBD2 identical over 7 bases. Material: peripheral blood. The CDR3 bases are TGCAGTGCTAGTGCGGGACTACAACCAATAAGCTCCTACAATGAGCAGTTCTTC. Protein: CSASAGLQPISSYNEQFF.